This T cell receptor (beta chain) is from a study of response to subunit inactivated influenza vaccine. Study results and limitations: The authors proposed limited new T cell recruitment per seasonal influenza vaccination.

Worth noting for this clonotype: Antigen specificity is unknown.

V was pared by 5 bases and J by 0 bases, with 11 bases between. The CDR3 extends over 14 amino acids. In germline, CDR1 is SGHTA, CDR2 FQGNSA. TCRdb redid the calling of the RT-PCR reads with MiXCR, one entry per CDR3 protein. The sample consists of about 580,000 distinct CDR3 sequences, about 14% of them appearing once. The rearrangement uses TRBV7-2 and TRBJ2-7; D not certain. This sequence was found in a man aged 45-65 years who received an inactivated influenza vaccine. This specimen was PBMCs from blood, taken 11 to 12 days after vaccination. In nucleotides, the CDR3 is TGTGCCAGCAGCCATGACTTGAGCTCCTACGAGCAGTACTTC. Its translation is CASSHDLSSYEQYF.